What follows are 8 T cell receptor beta chains derived from one specimen sequenced in a study of cytomegalovirus exposure and HLA in healthy donors. The primer mix had 60 Vbeta and 13 Jbeta primers. Using immunoSEQ multiplex PCR, the repertoire was profiled, and TCRdb retains in-frame clones only, with some absent. The profile shows 120,000 to 150,000 clones, over 65% of them singletons. Specimen: PBMCs. The source is a man aged 40-55 years in good health and CMV-seropositive.

The gene calls are TRBV9 and TRBJ2-2; 7 bases map to TRBD2. Germline loops: CDR1 SGDLS, CDR2 YYNGEE. There are 16 residues in the CDR3. The ends lost 0 bases at V and 2 bases at J; junction bases unmatched: 4. CDR3: CASSVGPSGNTGELFF. DNA for the CDR3: TGTGCCAGCAGCGTAGGCCCTAGCGGAAACACCGGGGAGCTGTTTTTT.

The rearrangement uses TRBV29-1 and TRBJ2-7; 7 nucleotides align to TRBD2. From germline, CDR1 is SQVTM and CDR2 ANQGSEA. This CDR3 contains 13 residues. The trim removed 4 bases at V and 4 bases at J, leaving 7 bases unmatched. The DNA of the CDR3 is TGCAGCGTTGTGGGCGGGAGTGGGTACGAGCAGTACTTC. As protein: CSVVGGSGYEQYF.

This chain uses TRBV7-2 with TRBJ1-2; TRBD1 matches 7 bases. The junction had 5 bases not matched to a gene; V was cut back by 3 bases and J by 7 bases. Germline assignment: CDR1 SGHTA and CDR2 FQGNSA. This CDR3 has 13 residues. The CDR3 reads CASSLTGTGGYTF. The CDR3 DNA follows: TGTGCCAGCAGCTTGACAGGGACCGGTGGCTACACCTTC.

This chain links TRBV4-1 with TRBJ2-4; 8 bases are shared with TRBD2. In germline, CDR1 is MGHRA, CDR2 YSYEKL. V lost 4 bases to trimming and J lost 8 bases; unmatched junction nucleotides: 22. The CDR3 contains 19 residues. The CDR3 sequence is CASSPISANPSGLRDIQYF. The CDR3 DNA is TGCGCCAGCAGCCCGATATCTGCCAATCCTAGCGGGCTAAGGGACATTCAGTACTTC.

This chain connects TRBV10-3 to TRBJ2-2; 8 nucleotides line up with TRBD1. CDR1 and CDR2 (germline): ENHRY, SYGVKD. This CDR3 has 15 amino acids. The V gene end was trimmed by 6 bases and the J gene end by 1 base; junction bases not matched to a gene: 4. Written as DNA, the CDR3 is TGTGCCATCAGCGTCGGGACAGGGAACACCGGGGAGCTGTTTTTT. Protein: CAISVGTGNTGELFF.

Comment on this clone: A junction end diverges from the germline sequence, so it may reflect a read error. This chain joins TRBV7-9 and TRBJ2-2; 7 nucleotides align to TRBD2. This CDR3 is 16 amino acids long. Germline V CDR1 and CDR2: SEHNR, FQNEAQ (reference sequence). CDR3 coding DNA: TGTTCCAGCAGTATTTTTTTAGCGGGCGCCACCGGGGAGCTGTTTTTT. Its translation: CSSSIFLAGATGELFF. Based on the CDR3 plus reference TRBV7-9 and TRBJ2-2, the full variable domain is DTGVSQNPRHKITKRGQNVTFRCDPISEHNRLYWYRQTLGQGPEFLTYFQNEAQLEKSRLLSDRFSAERPKGSFSTLEIQRTEQGDSAMYLCSSSIFLAGATGELFFGEGSRLTVL.

The J gene is TRBJ2-7, the V gene TRBV5-4; 10 bases agree with TRBD1. CDR3 size: 15 residues. In germline, CDR1 is SGHNT, CDR2 YYREEE (reference sequence). V was clipped by 4 bases and J by 4 bases; unmatched bases: 8. CDR3 coding DNA: TGTGCCAGCAGCCTAGCCGGGACAGGGGTTTACGAGCAGTACTTC. Translating it yields CASSLAGTGVYEQYF. The variable domain in full, with the rest retrieved from reference TRBV5-4 and TRBJ2-7, is ETGVTQSPTHLIKTRGQQVTLRCSSQSGHNTVSWYQQALGQGPQFIFQYYREEENGRGNFPPRFSGLQFPNYSSELNVNALELDDSALYLCASSLAGTGVYEQYFGPGTRLTVT.

The CDR3 bases are TGTGCCAGCGGAAGCGGCACCTCCTACAATGAGCAGTTCTTC. The encoded protein is CASGSGTSYNEQFF. This chain connects TRBV6-1 to TRBJ2-1, with D possibly being TRBD2 (5 bases). Trimming took 8 bases from V and 0 from J, leaving 11 bases between them. Germline lookup yields CDR1 MNHNS and CDR2 SASEGT. This CDR3 region has 14 residues.